This T cell receptor beta chain was profiled in a study of PD-L1 blockade in urothelial cancer. Study-level information: Beginning in about 2014, patients received atezolizumab, given as 1,200 mg intravenously every 3 weeks.

The CDR3 sequence is 15 residues long. V was pared by 0 bases and J by 0 bases, with 7 bases between. Germline CDR1 SGHKS, CDR2 YYEKEE (reference sequence). Profiled with immunoSEQ multiplex PCR; TCRdb holds only in-frame clones, not every one. The sample carries 50,000 or so clones, around 85% recorded once. In the case of this clone: Its antigen is not known.

General study findings and limits: Patients with durable benefit had greater blood expansion of tumor-associated TCR clones 3 weeks into treatment.

The sequencing used PBMCs, collected around atezolizumab (anti-PD-L1) treatment. The chain uses TRBV5-5 and TRBJ2-1; no reliable D call. The source is a man aged 60 to 75 with urothelial cancer. DNA of the CDR3: TGTGCCAGCAGCTTGGAGACACCCTCCTACAATGAGCAGTTCTTC. This gives the protein CASSLETPSYNEQFF.